This T cell receptor (beta chain) stems from a study of shared clonotypes between healthy human individuals. About the research overall: Aged between 18 and 49, the donors were two women and three men. Notes on the study in general: The sampled material consisted only of blood, and tissue repertoires are likely to differ. In general, naive subsets displayed greater estimated richness than memory subsets did.

The deep-level immunoSEQ assay was used. Clones were read by immunoSEQ multiplex PCR, and TCRdb kept only the in-frame ones, dropping some. This sample has approximately 720,000 clones, with approximately 75% found just once. Concerning this clone itself: Its antigen is not identified.

V lost 5 bases and J 0 bases, leaving 8 bases between the germline ends. The V gene's germline CDR1 is SGHVS and CDR2 FNYEAQ. The CDR3 extends over 13 amino acids. The receptor comes from a woman under 40 in good health. The chain has TRBV7-6 and TRBJ2-7, with D uncertain. Sequencing was done on a sample of memory CD4+ T cells sorted from blood. Subset: CD45RA-negative fraction. The CDR3 nucleotides read TGTGCCAGCAGCAGTTCGCTCTCCTACGAGCAGTACTTC. It translates to CASSSSLSYEQYF. Full variable domain (missing parts from reference TRBV7-6 and TRBJ2-7): GAGVSQSPRYKVTKRGQDVALRCDPISGHVSLYWYRQALGQGPEFLTYFNYEAQQDKSGLPNDRFSAERPEGSISTLTIQRTEQRDSAMYRCASSSSLSYEQYFGPGTRLTVT.